The 5 T cell receptor beta chains in this list originate from one sample, sequenced in a study of blood T cell repertoires in COVID-19. Produced via immunoSEQ multiplex PCR; TCRdb's table is partial and in-frame only. The data hold 24,000 or so clones, with around 86% observed a single time. Sequencing used peripheral blood. Every receptor here comes from a human donor in a cohort sampled during active COVID-19. The donor label of this sample is uncertain.

The chain combines TRBV5-6 with TRBJ1-5; D is undetermined. Looked up from germline, CDR1 is SGHDT and CDR2 is YYEEEE. CDR3 length equals 13 residues. Trimming took off 4 bases at V and 5 bases at J, with 10 bases between the two ends. CDR3 loop: CASSAGWDQPQHF. The CDR3 DNA reads TGTGCCAGCAGCGCGGGCTGGGATCAGCCCCAGCATTTT.

The chain is built from TRBV7-9 and TRBJ2-7, with D maybe TRBD2 (6 bases). The germline CDR1 and CDR2 sequences are SEHNR and FQNEAQ (reference sequence). CDR3 length: 15 amino acids. V was shortened by 7 bases and J by 0 bases, with 16 bases between the two germline ends. DNA for the CDR3: TGTGCCAGCATGGACTCGGGACTCGGCTCCTACGAGCAGTACTTC. The encoded protein is CASMDSGLGSYEQYF. Full variable domain (remainder filled in from reference TRBV7-9 and TRBJ2-7): DTGVSQNPRHKITKRGQNVTFRCDPISEHNRLYWYRQTLGQGPEFLTYFQNEAQLEKSRLLSDRFSAERPKGSFSTLEIQRTEQGDSAMYLCASMDSGLGSYEQYFGPGTRLTVT.

The chain combines TRBV6-6 with TRBJ1-1; TRBD1 aligns across 8 bases. Germline CDR1 is MNHNY and CDR2 is SVGAGI (reference sequence). Trimming took 2 bases from V and 3 from J; bases not matched to a gene: 8. This CDR3 spans 16 amino acids. In DNA, the CDR3 is TGTGCCAGCAGTTACCCCCGGACAGGGTGGGACACTGAAGCTTTCTTT. Protein product: CASSYPRTGWDTEAFF.

The chain combines TRBV6-1 with TRBJ1-2, with 8 bases fitting TRBD1. J lost 10 bases, V lost 0 bases, and 4 bases had no gene match. This CDR3 has 13 residues. Germline-derived CDR1 and CDR2 are MNHNS and SASEGT. The CDR3 sequence: CASSEAIQGAYTF. The CDR3 region has the DNA TGTGCCAGCAGTGAAGCAATTCAGGGGGCCTACACCTTC.

The chain employs TRBV6-5 and TRBJ1-1, with 7 bases lining up with TRBD1. Germline CDR1 reads MNHEY; CDR2 reads SVGAGI. This CDR3 is built from 12 residues. CDR3 in amino acids: CGTTGMNTEAFF. The DNA for the CDR3 is TGTGGAACGACAGGGATGAACACTGAAGCTTTCTTT.